What follows describes a single T cell receptor (beta chain). This entry comes from a study of shared clonotypes between healthy human individuals. Naive CD8 cells lacked CD45RO and underwent positive selection for CCR7, leaving out terminally differentiated effector memory CD45RA+ cells. This CDR3 has 14 amino acids. The J segment lost 1 base and the V segment lost 7 bases, leaving 9 bases of the junction unmatched. Germline CDR1 SQVTM, CDR2 ANQGSEA. Clones were sequenced by immunoSEQ multiplex PCR, and TCRdb holds only the in-frame ones, with some missing. The sample shows about 820,000 clones, about 91% of them seen only once.

The material sequenced was naive CD8+ T cells sorted from blood. The chain recombines TRBV29-1 with TRBJ1-1, with 7 bases aligning to TRBD1. The clonotype originates from a young man in good health. CDR3 coding DNA: TGCAGCGGTGAGTCGGGACAGCAGAACACTGAAGCTTTCTTT. Its protein product is CSGESGQQNTEAFF.